Sequencing of this T cell receptor (beta chain) was carried out in a study of post-analysis software for immune sequencing data. Findings and caveats of the study: Roughly five TRBV segments appeared more often in patients than in controls, and TRBV5-6, TRBV5-1 and TRBV20-1 were among these. The F measure placed samples prepared in the same batch into strongly shared clusters. There was significantly lower normalized Chao1 diversity in multiple sclerosis patients than in controls.

Unique molecular identifiers were built into the TCR beta cDNA libraries. A single record per CDR3 protein comes from TCRdb applying MiXCR to the PCR reads. The sample lists about 430,000 distinct CDR3 sequences, approximately 42% occurring once. The V gene lost 0 bases and the J gene lost 1 base, with 13 bases spanning the gap. This CDR3 region has 16 residues. Germline loops: CDR1 DFQATT, CDR2 SNEGSKA (reference sequence). Concerning this clonotype: Its specificity is not known.

The chain joins TRBV20-1 to TRBJ1-5, with a possible D match to TRBD1 (6 bases). The TCR was taken from a girl aged 2 to 10 with multiple sclerosis. The sequenced material came from blood. CDR3 coding DNA: TGCAGTGCTAGAGACGAAGGGGGACGAAGCAATCAGCCCCAGCATTTT. It is translated as CSARDEGGRSNQPQHF.